This T cell receptor beta chain was captured in a study of blood T cell repertoires in COVID-19 (dated by TCRdb to the early 2020s). For the wider study: The collaborator samples originated in the United States, Italy and Spain and spanned the acute and convalescent phases of COVID-19. Subjects who had been exposed to COVID-19, were actively infected with it, or had recovered from it provided the deeply sampled blood TCRbeta repertoires that made up the dataset. A freely available public database, intended as a resource for researchers studying the immune response to SARS-CoV-2, is where the repertoires were released. Where available, HLA class I and class II types were obtained from metadata supplied by the sample provider rather than from assay-based typing. Samples were obtained from the ongoing ImmuneRACE study (first 160 participants) and from over a thousand subjects provided by 6 global collaborators. Nearly every sample came with metadata listing a de-identified subject ID, COVID-19 status, age in years and sex. The material from the prospective study consisted of cDNA or gDNA derived from T cells, B-cell-depleted T cells, or PBMCs.

Study-level results and caveats: The amount of clinical and demographic metadata varied by source and participant and was provided uncurated.

TCRbeta CDR3 regions were amplified from genomic DNA using the immunoSEQ Assay, a bias-controlled multiplex PCR. For the original study's pipeline: Within the assay, amplification of reference gene primers was used to estimate how many nucleated cells each sample contained. To quantify the absolute abundance of each unique TCRbeta CDR3 rearrangement, sequence reads were collapsed and filtered. For each sample, productive Simpson clonality was calculated as the square root of Simpson's diversity index over productive rearrangements. The table was pulled from immuneACCESS by TCRdb, which kept in-frame rearrangements only. Such tables lose some clones; where checked, under half of the loss comes from unresolved V genes, and the rest has no known cause. That table gives V, J and clone size, and the DNA gave D and trimming. The sample has about 80,000 clones on record, 70% to 80% of them singletons. The ten largest clones take up about 16% of the sample.

Turning to this clone: Its antigen specificity is not known. Per-base quality was not reported, and no clone a single base away is much larger than it.

Whole blood was collected in K2EDTA tubes by collaborating institutions according to the institutions' own protocols. For TCRbeta analysis, collaborators shipped samples as frozen whole blood, isolated PBMCs, or DNA extracted from either of those sample types. V is pared back by 1 base and J by 4 bases, with 11 bases lying between the germline termini. Taken from cysteine to phenylalanine, the CDR3 has 14 residues. Left in the record is the CDR3 DNA by itself, 42 bases read in frame from the first base. CDR1 and CDR2, per the germline V gene, are SGHRS and YFSETQ. Sequenced: peripheral blood. This receptor was obtained from a man between 65 and 85 years old with active or convalescent COVID-19. The V gene is TRBV5-1 and the J gene is TRBJ2-5, and perhaps TRBD2 as D gene, on 6 matching bases. Read as DNA, the sequence is TGCGCCAGCAGCTTGCGGACTACCTCAGAGACCCAGTACTTC. Translation gives CASSLRTTSETQYF.